This T cell receptor (beta chain) was obtained from a study of T-cell memory formation after mild COVID-19. On the study more broadly: TCR clusters were largely donor specific.

This clonotype was detected only once. What it binds is unknown. 5'RACE with constant-segment primers yielded barcoded, UMI-tagged TCR alpha and TCR beta cDNA libraries. TCRdb called the 5' RACE reads again in MiXCR, with one record for every CDR3 protein. The sample yields 390,000 or so distinct CDR3 sequences, more than 15% seen once. Germline V lookup: CDR1 SGHRS, CDR2 YFSETQ. Deletions cut 3 bases from V and 3 bases from J, with 14 bases between. This CDR3 has 15 residues. Findings and limits, study-wide: The main location of contracting CD4+ clones was CM and EM, and that of contracting CD8+ clones was EMRA. Cross-reactive memory seemingly joined, as some responding clones were found in pre-infection memory.

The chain is built from TRBV5-1 and TRBJ2-3; TRBD1 or TRBD2 may be the D gene (5 bases each). This TCR was sampled from a man between 18 and 29 years old who had mild COVID-19 (a few samples of this study predate the infection). Cell type and time point are not known. Sample: PBMCs or a T cell subset sorted from them (not recorded which). The CDR3 nucleotides are TGCGCCAGCAGCTGGACCGGGGCCACGACAGATACGCAGTATTTT. Translating it yields CASSWTGATTDTQYF.